The table lists the clone carrying this T cell receptor beta chain with a count of one. This CDR3 spans 13 amino acids. Germline CDR1 reads LNHDA; CDR2 reads SQIVND (reference sequence). V was pared by 2 bases and J by 4 bases, with 8 bases between. The assay was immunoSEQ multiplex PCR, and TCRdb's table has in-frame clones only and misses some. The table records 140,000 to 150,000 clones, 65% to 80% of them present only once. The data were taken from a study of blood T cell repertoires in COVID-19. Sequenced material: peripheral blood. This chain connects TRBV19 to TRBJ1-2, with D perhaps TRBD1 (5 bases). The source is a man in his fifties or sixties with acute or convalescent COVID-19. Here the CDR3 DNA reads TGTGCCAGTAGTATACCAGGGATCTATGGCTACACCTTC. It translates to CASSIPGIYGYTF.